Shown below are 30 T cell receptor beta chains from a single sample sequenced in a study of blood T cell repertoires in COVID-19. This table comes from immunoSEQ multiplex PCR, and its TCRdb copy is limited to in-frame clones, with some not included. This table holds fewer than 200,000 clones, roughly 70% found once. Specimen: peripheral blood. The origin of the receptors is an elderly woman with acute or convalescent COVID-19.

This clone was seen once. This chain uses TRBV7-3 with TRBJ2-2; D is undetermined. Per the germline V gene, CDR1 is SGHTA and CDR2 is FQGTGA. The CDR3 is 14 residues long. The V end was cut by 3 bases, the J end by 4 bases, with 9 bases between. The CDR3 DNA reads TGTGCCAGCAGCTTGGCGGCAACCACCGGGGAGCTGTTTTTT. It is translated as CASSLAATTGELFF.

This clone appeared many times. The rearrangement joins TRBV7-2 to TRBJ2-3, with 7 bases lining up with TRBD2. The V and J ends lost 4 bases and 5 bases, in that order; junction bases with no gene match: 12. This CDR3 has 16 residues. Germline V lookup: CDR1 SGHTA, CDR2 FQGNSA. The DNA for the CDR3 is TGTGCCAGCAGCTCCACACTCCTAGCGGAGGGAGATACGCAGTATTTT. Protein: CASSSTLLAEGDTQYF.

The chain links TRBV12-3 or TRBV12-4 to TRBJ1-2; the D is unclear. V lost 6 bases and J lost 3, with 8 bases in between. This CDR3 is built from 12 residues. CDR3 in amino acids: CASSHRYYGYTF. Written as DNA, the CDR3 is TGTGCCAGCAGCCACCGGTACTATGGCTACACCTTC.

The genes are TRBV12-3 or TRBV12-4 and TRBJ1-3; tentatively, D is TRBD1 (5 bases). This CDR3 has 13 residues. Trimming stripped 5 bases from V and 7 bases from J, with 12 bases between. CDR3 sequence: CASSGDFGNTIYF. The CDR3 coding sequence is TGTGCCAGCAGTGGGGACTTTGGGAACACCATATATTTT.

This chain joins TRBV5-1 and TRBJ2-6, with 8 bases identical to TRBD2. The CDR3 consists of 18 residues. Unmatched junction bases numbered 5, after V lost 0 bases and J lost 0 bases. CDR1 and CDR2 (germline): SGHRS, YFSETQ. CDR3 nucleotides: TGCGCCAGCAGCTTGGAGATAGCGGGGATCTCTGGGGCCAACGTCCTGACTTTC. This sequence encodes CASSLEIAGISGANVLTF.

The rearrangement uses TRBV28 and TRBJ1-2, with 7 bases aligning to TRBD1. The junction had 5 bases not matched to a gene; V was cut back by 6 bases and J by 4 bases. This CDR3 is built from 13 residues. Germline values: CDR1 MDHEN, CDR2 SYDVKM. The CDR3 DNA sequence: TGTGCCAGCAGCCAGGGGGTCGGCTATGGCTACACCTTC. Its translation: CASSQGVGYGYTF.

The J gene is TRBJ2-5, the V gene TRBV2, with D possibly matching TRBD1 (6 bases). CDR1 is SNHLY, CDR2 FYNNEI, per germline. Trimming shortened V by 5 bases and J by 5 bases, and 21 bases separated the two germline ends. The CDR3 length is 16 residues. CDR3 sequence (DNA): TGTGCCAGCAGTCGCTCAGGGGATCTCGGGTGGGAGACCCAGTACTTC. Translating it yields CASSRSGDLGWETQYF.

The CDR3 nucleotides are TGTGCCAGCAGATTACAGGGGGCTTTCAATTCACCCCTCCACTTT. It codes for CASRLQGAFNSPLHF. This chain links TRBV6-5 with TRBJ1-6; 9 nucleotides align to TRBD1. The CDR3 is 15 residues long. Trimming cost V 6 bases and J 7 bases; bases outside gene matches: 7. Looked up from germline, CDR1 is MNHEY and CDR2 is SVGAGI.

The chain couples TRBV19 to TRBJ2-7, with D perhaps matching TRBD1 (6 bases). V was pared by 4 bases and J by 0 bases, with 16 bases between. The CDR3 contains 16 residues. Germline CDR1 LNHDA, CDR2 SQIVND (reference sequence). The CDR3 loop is CASSTLTGVGSYEQYF. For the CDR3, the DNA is TGTGCCAGTAGTACCTTGACAGGAGTCGGCTCCTACGAGCAGTACTTC.

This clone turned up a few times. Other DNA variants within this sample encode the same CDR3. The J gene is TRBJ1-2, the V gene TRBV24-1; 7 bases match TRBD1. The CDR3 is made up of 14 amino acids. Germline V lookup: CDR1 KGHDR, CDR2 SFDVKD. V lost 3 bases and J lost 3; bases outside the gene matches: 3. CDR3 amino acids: CATSDPQGDYGYTF. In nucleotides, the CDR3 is TGTGCCACCAGTGATCCTCAGGGGGACTATGGCTACACCTTC.

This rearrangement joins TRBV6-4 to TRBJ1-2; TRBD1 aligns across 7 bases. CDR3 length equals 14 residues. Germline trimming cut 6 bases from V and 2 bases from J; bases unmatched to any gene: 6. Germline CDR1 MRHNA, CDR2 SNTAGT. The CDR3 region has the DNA TGTGCCAGCAGGGGGGACAGTTACAACTATGGCTACACCTTC. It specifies CASRGDSYNYGYTF.

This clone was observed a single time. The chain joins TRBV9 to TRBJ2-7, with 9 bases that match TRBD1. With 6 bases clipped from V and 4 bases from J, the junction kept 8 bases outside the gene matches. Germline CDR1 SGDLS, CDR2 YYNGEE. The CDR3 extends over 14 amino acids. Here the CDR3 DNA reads TGTGCCAGCACCGCGGGACAGGGTAATTACGAGCAGTACTTC. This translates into CASTAGQGNYEQYF.

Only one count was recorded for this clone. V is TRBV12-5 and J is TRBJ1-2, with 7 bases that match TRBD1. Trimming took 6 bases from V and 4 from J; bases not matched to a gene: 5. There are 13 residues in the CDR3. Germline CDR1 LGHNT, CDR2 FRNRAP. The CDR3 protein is CASGLQGVYGYTF. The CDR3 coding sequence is TGTGCTAGTGGCCTCCAGGGGGTCTATGGCTACACCTTC. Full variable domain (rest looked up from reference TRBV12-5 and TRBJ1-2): DARVTQTPRHKVTEMGQEVTMRCQPILGHNTVFWYRQTMMQGLELLAYFRNRAPLDDSGMPKDRFSAEMPDATLATLKIQPSEPRDSAVYFCASGLQGVYGYTFGSGTRLTVV.

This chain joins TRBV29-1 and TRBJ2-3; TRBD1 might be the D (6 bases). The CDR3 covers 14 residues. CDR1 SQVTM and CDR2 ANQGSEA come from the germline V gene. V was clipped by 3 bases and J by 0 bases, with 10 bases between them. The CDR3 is CSVEGASSTDTQYF. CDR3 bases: TGCAGCGTTGAGGGGGCCTCTAGCACAGATACGCAGTATTTT.

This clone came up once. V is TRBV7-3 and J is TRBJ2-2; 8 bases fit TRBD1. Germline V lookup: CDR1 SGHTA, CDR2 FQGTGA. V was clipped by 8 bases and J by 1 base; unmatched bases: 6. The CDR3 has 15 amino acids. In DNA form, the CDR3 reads TGTGCCAGCGGCCGGACAGGGATGAACACCGGGGAGCTGTTTTTT. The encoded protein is CASGRTGMNTGELFF.

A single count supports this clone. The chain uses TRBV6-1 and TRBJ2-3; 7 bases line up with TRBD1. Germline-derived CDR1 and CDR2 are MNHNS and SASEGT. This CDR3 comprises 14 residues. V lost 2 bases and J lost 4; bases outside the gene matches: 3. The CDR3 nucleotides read TGTGCCAGCAGTGAAATCCAGGGGGCAGATACGCAGTATTTT. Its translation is CASSEIQGADTQYF.

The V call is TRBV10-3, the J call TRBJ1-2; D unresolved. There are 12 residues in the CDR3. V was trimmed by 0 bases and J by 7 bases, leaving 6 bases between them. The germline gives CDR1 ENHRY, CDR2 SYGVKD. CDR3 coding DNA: TGTGCCATCAGTGAGTCTGAGGTTGGCTACACCTTC. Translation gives CAISESEVGYTF.

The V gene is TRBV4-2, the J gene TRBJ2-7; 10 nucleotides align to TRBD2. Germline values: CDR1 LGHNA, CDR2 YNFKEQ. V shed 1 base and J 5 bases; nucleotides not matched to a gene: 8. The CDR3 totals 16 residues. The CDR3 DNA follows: TGTGCCAGCAGCCAAGCTGTTGGGACTAGCGACCACGAGCAGTACTTC. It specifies CASSQAVGTSDHEQYF.

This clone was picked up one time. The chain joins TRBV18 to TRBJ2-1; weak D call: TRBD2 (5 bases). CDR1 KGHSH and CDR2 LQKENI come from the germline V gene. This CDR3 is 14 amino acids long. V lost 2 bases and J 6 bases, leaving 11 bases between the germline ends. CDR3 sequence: CASSPVRGSNEQFF. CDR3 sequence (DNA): TGTGCCAGCTCACCAGTTCGAGGGAGCAATGAGCAGTTCTTC.

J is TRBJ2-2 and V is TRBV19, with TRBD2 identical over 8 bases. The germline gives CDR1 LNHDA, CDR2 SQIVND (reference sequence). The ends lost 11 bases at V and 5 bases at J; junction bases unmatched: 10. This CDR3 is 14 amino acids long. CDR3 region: CASTSAGATGELFF. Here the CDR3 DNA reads TGTGCCTCCACCTCAGCGGGAGCTACCGGGGAGCTGTTTTTT.

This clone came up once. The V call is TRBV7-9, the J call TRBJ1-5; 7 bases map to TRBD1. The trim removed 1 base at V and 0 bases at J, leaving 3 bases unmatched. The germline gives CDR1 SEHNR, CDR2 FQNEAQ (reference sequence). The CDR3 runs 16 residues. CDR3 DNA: TGTGCCAGCAGCTTAGGGGACAGAGATAGCAATCAGCCCCAGCATTTT. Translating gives CASSLGDRDSNQPQHF. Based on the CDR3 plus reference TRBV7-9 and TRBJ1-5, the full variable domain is DTGVSQNPRHKITKRGQNVTFRCDPISEHNRLYWYRQTLGQGPEFLTYFQNEAQLEKSRLLSDRFSAERPKGSFSTLEIQRTEQGDSAMYLCASSLGDRDSNQPQHFGDGTRLSIL.

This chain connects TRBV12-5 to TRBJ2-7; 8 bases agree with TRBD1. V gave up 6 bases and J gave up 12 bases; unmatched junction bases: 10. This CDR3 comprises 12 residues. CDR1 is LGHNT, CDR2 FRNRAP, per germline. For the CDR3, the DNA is TGTGCTAGTGGACGGGGACAGGTTAGGTTGTACTTC. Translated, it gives CASGRGQVRLYF. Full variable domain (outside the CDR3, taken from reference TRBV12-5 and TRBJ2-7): DARVTQTPRHKVTEMGQEVTMRCQPILGHNTVFWYRQTMMQGLELLAYFRNRAPLDDSGMPKDRFSAEMPDATLATLKIQPSEPRDSAVYFCASGRGQVRLYFGPGTRLTVT.

The CDR3 DNA reads TGTGCCAGCAGGAGGCGGGAGGACTCCTACGAGCAGTACTTC. Its translation is CASRRREDSYEQYF. J is TRBJ2-7 and V is TRBV2; 8 bases align to TRBD2. CDR1 SNHLY and CDR2 FYNNEI come from the germline V gene. The V gene end was trimmed by 6 bases and the J gene end by 0 bases; junction bases not matched to a gene: 4. CDR3 size: 14 residues. Full variable domain (rest looked up from reference TRBV2 and TRBJ2-7): EPEVTQTPSHQVTQMGQEVILRCVPISNHLYFYWYRQILGQKVEFLVSFYNNEISEKSEIFDDQFSVERPDGSNFTLKIRSTKLEDSAMYFCASRRREDSYEQYFGPGTRLTVT.

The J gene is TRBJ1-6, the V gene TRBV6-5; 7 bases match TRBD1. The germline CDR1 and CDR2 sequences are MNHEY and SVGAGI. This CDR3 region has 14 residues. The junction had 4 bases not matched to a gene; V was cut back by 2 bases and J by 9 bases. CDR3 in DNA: TGTGCCAGCAGTTACGTCAGGGGGACTTCACCCCTCCACTTT. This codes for CASSYVRGTSPLHF.

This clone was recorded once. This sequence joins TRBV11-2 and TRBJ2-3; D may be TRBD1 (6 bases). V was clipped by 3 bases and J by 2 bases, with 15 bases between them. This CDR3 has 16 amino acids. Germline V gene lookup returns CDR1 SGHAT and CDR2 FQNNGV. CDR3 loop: CASSFTPGANTDTQYF. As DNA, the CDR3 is TGTGCCAGCAGCTTTACCCCAGGGGCCAACACAGATACGCAGTATTTT.

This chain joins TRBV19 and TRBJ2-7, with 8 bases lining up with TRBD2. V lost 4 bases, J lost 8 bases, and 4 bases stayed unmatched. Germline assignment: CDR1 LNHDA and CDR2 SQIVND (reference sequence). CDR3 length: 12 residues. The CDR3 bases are TGTGCCAGTAGTACCAGCGGGGGACAGCAGTACTTC. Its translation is CASSTSGGQQYF.

The CDR3 spells CASSLDRLSNQPQHF. The CDR3 nucleotides read TGTGCCAGCAGCTTGGACAGACTTTCCAATCAGCCCCAGCATTTT. The rearrangement uses TRBV7-9 and TRBJ1-5; D might be TRBD1 (6 bases). This CDR3 region has 15 residues. Germline V gives CDR1 SEHNR, CDR2 FQNEAQ (reference sequence). Trimming took off 3 bases at V and 3 bases at J, with 12 bases between the two ends. Variable domain in full (rest from reference TRBV7-9 and TRBJ1-5): DTGVSQNPRHKITKRGQNVTFRCDPISEHNRLYWYRQTLGQGPEFLTYFQNEAQLEKSRLLSDRFSAERPKGSFSTLEIQRTEQGDSAMYLCASSLDRLSNQPQHFGDGTRLSIL.

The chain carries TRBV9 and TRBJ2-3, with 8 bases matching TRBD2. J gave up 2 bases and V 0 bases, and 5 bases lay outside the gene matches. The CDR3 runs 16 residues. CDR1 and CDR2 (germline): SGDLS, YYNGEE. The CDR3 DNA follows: TGTGCCAGCAGCGTAGGCTTAGCGGGGAACACAGATACGCAGTATTTT. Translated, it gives CASSVGLAGNTDTQYF.

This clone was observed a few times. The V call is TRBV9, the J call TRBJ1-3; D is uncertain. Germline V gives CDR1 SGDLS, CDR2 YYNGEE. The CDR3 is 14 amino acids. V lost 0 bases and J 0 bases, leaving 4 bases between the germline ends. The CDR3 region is CASSVGLSGNTIYF. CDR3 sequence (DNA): TGTGCCAGCAGCGTAGGGCTCTCTGGAAACACCATATATTTT.

The CDR3 here is CASSIVGGSNQPQHF. The CDR3 nucleotides read TGTGCCAGTAGTATAGTAGGGGGTAGCAATCAGCCCCAGCATTTT. The rearrangement links TRBV19 to TRBJ1-5; maybe TRBD1 (6 bases). The ends were cut back, 1 base at V and 0 bases at J, with 7 bases in the middle. The CDR3 has 15 amino acids. Germline V gene data show CDR1 as LNHDA and CDR2 as SQIVND (reference sequence).